The 26 T cell receptor beta chains in this list originate from one sample, sequenced in a study of control samples from healthy donors and cancer patients. TCRdb's table, derived via immunoSEQ multiplex PCR, lists solely in-frame clones and lacks some. The sample includes 95,000 to 150,000 clones, about 90% of them seen just once. The sequenced material came from blood. The receptor set was obtained from a man aged 18 to 35 in good health.

The chain joins TRBV7-3 to TRBJ2-7, with 7 bases fitting TRBD2. The CDR3 runs 14 residues. V dropped 5 bases and J dropped 0; count of bases not matched to a gene: 4. The V gene's germline CDR1 is SGHTA and CDR2 FQGTGA. The chain's CDR3 is CASSRGGSSYEQYF. The DNA for the CDR3 is TGTGCCAGCAGCCGGGGCGGGAGCTCCTACGAGCAGTACTTC.

The rearrangement uses TRBV28 and TRBJ1-6; D is ambiguous. The germline V gene encodes CDR1 MDHEN and CDR2 SYDVKM. The CDR3 has 16 amino acids. Between the trimmed V and J ends, which lost 4 bases and 4 bases, there was a span of 14 bases. Here the CDR3 reads CASSSSGSKYNSPLHF. The CDR3 nucleotides read TGTGCCAGCAGTTCCTCCGGGAGTAAATATAATTCACCCCTCCACTTT. Filled out from reference TRBV28 and TRBJ1-6, the complete variable domain reads DVKVTQSSRYLVKRTGEKVFLECVQDMDHENMFWYRQDPGLGLRLIYFSYDVKMKEKGDIPEGYSVSREKKERFSLILESASTNQTSMYLCASSSSGSKYNSPLHFGNGTRLTVT.

The V call is TRBV12-3 or TRBV12-4, the J call TRBJ1-1; D not certain. The length of the CDR3 is 13 residues. V dropped 2 bases and J dropped 5 bases, with 9 bases sitting between them. In DNA form, the CDR3 reads TGTGCCAGCAGTTTATCGCCAGGAACTGAAGCTTTCTTT. This encodes CASSLSPGTEAFF.

This chain connects TRBV7-9 to TRBJ1-1, with TRBD1 as a possible D gene (6 bases). There are 15 residues in the CDR3. Trimming pared 5 bases from V and 4 bases from J, leaving 17 bases between. Germline V lookup: CDR1 SEHNR, CDR2 FQNEAQ (reference sequence). CDR3 amino acids: CASSRRTGQGTEAFF. The CDR3 DNA follows: TGTGCCAGCAGCCGTCGCACAGGGCAAGGCACTGAAGCTTTCTTT.

The rearrangement uses TRBV5-4 and TRBJ2-5; tentative D call: TRBD2 (6 bases). Deletions cut 4 bases from V and 5 bases from J, with 18 bases between. Germline CDR1 SGHNT, CDR2 YYREEE (reference sequence). This CDR3 has 15 residues. The CDR3 loop reads CASSDGGVLQETQYF. In DNA, the CDR3 is TGTGCCAGCAGCGATGGAGGGGTCCTGCAGGAGACCCAGTACTTC.

This clone appeared a single time. The chain is built from TRBV7-3 and TRBJ2-3; D is ambiguous. The V gene's germline CDR1 is SGHTA and CDR2 FQGTGA. V gave up 1 base and J gave up 0 bases, with 8 bases separating them. This CDR3 region has 15 residues. This CDR3 reads CASSLKQSSTDTQYF. DNA for the CDR3: TGTGCCAGCAGCTTAAAACAGTCTAGCACAGATACGCAGTATTTT.

The rearrangement joins TRBV9 to TRBJ1-1; possibly TRBD1 for D (5 bases). V shed 0 bases and J shed 0 bases, with 12 bases lying between them. CDR3 length: 16 residues. The V gene's germline CDR1 is SGDLS and CDR2 YYNGEE. CDR3 in DNA: TGTGCCAGCAGCGTAGGGTCGTGGGGCATGAACACTGAAGCTTTCTTT. It encodes CASSVGSWGMNTEAFF.

This chain connects TRBV10-3 to TRBJ2-3, with D perhaps TRBD1 (5 bases). V lost 9 bases and J lost 0, with 10 bases in between. CDR3 length equals 13 residues. The germline CDR1 and CDR2 sequences are ENHRY and SYGVKD. The CDR3 region has the DNA TGTGCCATTCGGACAACGAGCACAGATACGCAGTATTTT. It is translated as CAIRTTSTDTQYF.

The chain recombines TRBV24-1 with TRBJ2-1, with TRBD1 matching 7 bases. In germline, CDR1 is KGHDR, CDR2 SFDVKD. V lost 1 base and J lost 6; bases outside the gene matches: 5. The CDR3 has 15 amino acids. The CDR3 DNA is TGTGCCACCAGTGATTTTAACAGGGGACGCAATGAGCAGTTCTTC. Its protein product is CATSDFNRGRNEQFF.

V usage is TRBV7-2 and J usage is TRBJ2-1; possibly TRBD2 for D (6 bases). The CDR3 consists of 15 residues. From germline, CDR1 is SGHTA and CDR2 FQGNSA. V was shortened by 5 bases and J by 2 bases, with 13 bases between the two germline ends. In DNA form, the CDR3 reads TGTGCCAGCAGCCGGGGACTGGATACCTACAATGAGCAGTTCTTC. It codes for CASSRGLDTYNEQFF.

This chain joins TRBV19 and TRBJ2-1; D call uncertain. Trimming pared 3 bases from V and 0 bases from J, leaving 6 bases between. Germline CDR1 is LNHDA and CDR2 is SQIVND (reference sequence). This CDR3 region has 14 residues. The CDR3 DNA follows: TGTGCCAGTAGTATTGGTTCCTCCTACAATGAGCAGTTCTTC. Translation: CASSIGSSYNEQFF.

The chain is built from TRBV20-1 and TRBJ1-1, with no clear D. Germline loops: CDR1 DFQATT, CDR2 SNEGSKA (reference sequence). There are 14 residues in the CDR3. V shed 3 bases and J shed 1 base, with 12 bases lying between them. CDR3 coding DNA: TGCAGTGCTAGTCATCGGGGTTCGAACACTGAAGCTTTCTTT. Protein sequence: CSASHRGSNTEAFF.

Here the CDR3 reads CAWSSHRGTTQYF. For the CDR3, the DNA is TGTGCCTGGAGTTCCCATCGGGGTACTACGCAGTATTTT. The rearrangement joins TRBV30 to TRBJ2-3; D might be TRBD2 (5 bases). Trimming shortened V by 2 bases and J by 8 bases, and 14 bases separated the two germline ends. CDR3 size: 13 residues. Germline V CDR1 and CDR2: GTSNPN, SVGIG (reference sequence).

V is TRBV5-1 and J is TRBJ2-1; 10 nucleotides align to TRBD2. The junction had 12 bases not matched to a gene; V was cut back by 0 bases and J by 0 bases. CDR1 SGHRS and CDR2 YFSETQ come from the germline V gene. CDR3 length: 20 amino acids. The CDR3 DNA sequence: TGCGCCAGCAGCTTGGGACAGCGGGAGGGTACAAAAACCTCCTACAATGAGCAGTTCTTC. It specifies CASSLGQREGTKTSYNEQFF.

The chain employs TRBV5-4 and TRBJ1-1; D call uncertain. The CDR3 consists of 14 residues. V shed 4 bases and J shed 8 bases, with 18 bases lying between them. Per germline, CDR1 SGHNT and CDR2 YYREEE (reference sequence). CDR3 region: CASSGGPPITEAFF. In DNA form, the CDR3 reads TGTGCCAGCAGCGGCGGGCCCCCAATTACAGAAGCTTTCTTT.

This clone was recorded once. The chain links TRBV27 to TRBJ2-7; 9 nucleotides line up with TRBD2. There are 15 residues in the CDR3. Germline V gene sequence: CDR1 MNHEY, CDR2 SMNVEV (reference sequence). V gave up 5 bases and J gave up 11 bases; unmatched junction bases: 16. In nucleotides, the CDR3 is TGTGCCAGCAGTCCCCCGGGGAGCGGGAGGCAGAACAAGTACTTC. It specifies CASSPPGSGRQNKYF.

The rearrangement joins TRBV5-1 to TRBJ2-3; 11 bases are a match to TRBD2. This CDR3 region has 14 residues. V lost 6 bases and J lost 6; bases outside the gene matches: 6. Per the germline V gene, CDR1 is SGHRS and CDR2 is YFSETQ. CDR3 DNA: TGCGCCAGCATAGCGGGAGGGCGTGGGGATACGCAGTATTTT. As protein: CASIAGGRGDTQYF.

The chain couples TRBV9 to TRBJ1-1, with 9 bases identical to TRBD1. Germline V CDR1 and CDR2: SGDLS, YYNGEE. V lost 9 bases and J lost 3; bases outside the gene matches: 3. This CDR3 region has 12 residues. The CDR3 region is CATGTGYTEAFF. The CDR3 coding sequence is TGTGCCACCGGGACAGGGTACACTGAAGCTTTCTTT.

The chain uses TRBV7-7 and TRBJ2-2; D may match TRBD1 or TRBD2 (6 bases each). Germline V gene data show CDR1 as SSHAT and CDR2 as FNYEAQ (reference sequence). The CDR3 length is 13 residues. Trimming stripped 5 bases from V and 7 bases from J, with 11 bases between. CDR3 coding DNA: TGTGCCAGCAGCGGGGGGCTTCGCGGGGAGCTGTTTTTT. It codes for CASSGGLRGELFF.

This clone has a handful of counts. The chain joins TRBV7-8 to TRBJ1-5; D not certain. V was shortened by 2 bases and J by 5 bases, with 16 bases between the two germline ends. The CDR3 covers 16 residues. Germline CDR1 SGHVS, CDR2 FQNEAQ. The CDR3 loop reads CASSLRRESRDQPQHF. As DNA, the CDR3 is TGTGCCAGCAGCTTAAGAAGGGAAAGCCGCGATCAGCCCCAGCATTTT.

The rearrangement links TRBV24-1 to TRBJ2-1, with 15 bases aligning to TRBD2. The length of the CDR3 is 21 residues. V lost 4 bases to trimming and J lost 2 bases; unmatched junction nucleotides: 14. Germline CDR1 is KGHDR and CDR2 is SFDVKD. This CDR3 is CATSDPLPGLAGGTTYNEQFF. CDR3 coding DNA: TGTGCCACCAGTGACCCTCTACCGGGACTAGCGGGAGGAACTACCTACAATGAGCAGTTCTTC.

The chain links TRBV7-8 to TRBJ2-7; TRBD1 or TRBD2 may be the D gene (5 bases each). The CDR3 is 16 residues long. V dropped 5 bases and J dropped 6 bases, with 23 bases sitting between them. Germline CDR1 SGHVS, CDR2 FQNEAQ. CDR3 sequence: CASSRDAGSKFREQYF. CDR3 sequence (DNA): TGTGCCAGCAGCCGGGACGCCGGATCTAAGTTTCGCGAGCAGTACTTC.

The rearrangement uses TRBV9 and TRBJ1-6; 8 positions match TRBD1. V trimming: 0 bases; J trimming: 5 bases; junction bases outside the gene matches: 4. Looked up from germline, CDR1 is SGDLS and CDR2 is YYNGEE. The length of the CDR3 is 16 residues. DNA for the CDR3: TGTGCCAGCAGCGTAGACGGACAGGGACATAATTCACCCCTCCACTTT. Protein product: CASSVDGQGHNSPLHF.

The chain employs TRBV12-3 or TRBV12-4 and TRBJ2-7; 7 bases are a match to TRBD1. The V and J ends lost 8 bases and 0 bases, in that order; junction bases with no gene match: 1. This CDR3 region has 12 residues. The CDR3 region is CASQGDSYEQYF. The CDR3 DNA sequence: TGTGCCAGCCAGGGGGACTCCTACGAGCAGTACTTC.

This rearrangement joins TRBV24-1 to TRBJ1-5; 10 nucleotides agree with TRBD1. The germline V gene has CDR1 KGHDR and CDR2 SFDVKD. CDR3 length: 16 residues. V gave up 2 bases and J gave up 2 bases; unmatched junction bases: 2. CDR3 region: CATSDWGTGGNQPQHF. In DNA, the CDR3 is TGTGCCACCAGTGATTGGGGGACAGGGGGCAATCAGCCCCAGCATTTT.

The V gene is TRBV18, the J gene TRBJ2-5; D call uncertain. CDR1 is KGHSH and CDR2 is LQKENI in the germline V gene. Trimming took off 3 bases at V and 0 bases at J, with 8 bases between the two ends. CDR3 length equals 14 residues. Here the CDR3 reads CASSPRGNQETQYF. The CDR3 region has the DNA TGTGCCAGCTCACCCCGTGGCAACCAAGAGACCCAGTACTTC.